This entry lists 10 T cell receptor beta chains sequenced from one sample in a study of blood T cell repertoires in COVID-19. Only in-frame clones appear in the TCRdb table, and some are missing; sequencing was by immunoSEQ multiplex PCR. The table has 300,000 or so clones, 90% seen once; the top ten hold roughly 3.6%. The sample taken for sequencing was peripheral blood. The receptor source for this set is a woman in her forties with acute or convalescent COVID-19.

This chain links TRBV25-1 with TRBJ2-7; no reliable D call. Between the trimmed V and J ends, which lost 2 bases and 3 bases, there was a span of 11 bases. Germline lookup yields CDR1 MGHDK and CDR2 SYGVNS. The CDR3 runs 14 residues. The DNA for the CDR3 is TGTGCCAGCAGTGAACAGGTTAGGATCTACGAGCAGTACGTC. Translating gives CASSEQVRIYEQYV.

This chain connects TRBV9 to TRBJ1-1, with TRBD1 matching 7 bases. This CDR3 spans 15 amino acids. The germline gives CDR1 SGDLS, CDR2 YYNGEE. With 3 bases clipped from V and 1 base from J, the junction kept 6 bases outside the gene matches. CDR3 nucleotides: TGTGCCAGCAGCGCAAGACAGGGTTCGAACACTGAAGCTTTCTTT. Translated: CASSARQGSNTEAFF.

The rearrangement joins TRBV19 to TRBJ1-6, with no clear D. Trimming took 0 bases from V and 7 from J, leaving 10 bases between them. The CDR3 is 15 amino acids. Germline CDR1 and CDR2: LNHDA and SQIVND (reference sequence). In nucleotides, the CDR3 is TGTGCCAGTAGTATAGATATGGAGTCCAATTCACCCCTCCACTTT. Protein: CASSIDMESNSPLHF.

The chain combines TRBV2 with TRBJ1-1, with TRBD1 matching over 8 bases. Looked up from germline, CDR1 is SNHLY and CDR2 is FYNNEI. This CDR3 comprises 13 residues. V dropped 7 bases and J dropped 6; count of bases not matched to a gene: 7. In DNA form, the CDR3 reads TGTGCCAGCATAAGACAGGGGAAATCTGAAGCTTTCTTT. This gives the protein CASIRQGKSEAFF.

This clone was found a few times. The gene calls are TRBV24-1 and TRBJ2-2; D may be TRBD2 (6 bases). Trimming pared 5 bases from V and 7 bases from J, leaving 13 bases between. Germline V gene lookup returns CDR1 KGHDR and CDR2 SFDVKD. CDR3 length: 14 amino acids. CDR3 DNA sequence: TGTGCCACCAGTGGTGGGGGGTTAGTCGGGGAGCTGTTTTTT. As protein: CATSGGGLVGELFF.

The chain couples TRBV6-1 to TRBJ1-2; 7 positions agree with TRBD1. In germline, CDR1 is MNHNS, CDR2 SASEGT. The V segment lost 5 bases and the J segment 8 bases; nucleotides outside the gene matches: 11. The CDR3 is 14 residues long. CDR3 nucleotides: TGTGCCAGCAGTCTCCCCGGACAGGTACAGGGCTACACCTTC. It is translated as CASSLPGQVQGYTF.

With respect to this clone: At the DNA level, this CDR3 is encoded by other sequences in the same sample as well. V usage is TRBV6-6 and J usage is TRBJ1-1; a weak D match, TRBD1 (5 bases). This CDR3 is 13 amino acids long. With 6 bases removed from V and 0 bases from J, the gap between germline ends came to 8 bases. Per germline, CDR1 MNHNY and CDR2 SVGAGI (reference sequence). CDR3 nucleotides: TGTGCCAGCAGAAGACAGTTGAACACTGAAGCTTTCTTT. Protein product: CASRRQLNTEAFF.

The CDR3 DNA follows: TGTGCCAGCTCACCACCGGCCAGATCAATGAACACTGAAGCTTTCTTT. Residues: CASSPPARSMNTEAFF. The gene calls are TRBV18 and TRBJ1-1, with unresolved D. Germline assignment: CDR1 KGHSH and CDR2 LQKENI. V lost 0 bases and J 0 bases, leaving 11 bases between the germline ends. The CDR3 sequence is 16 residues long. The variable domain in full, with the rest retrieved from reference TRBV18 and TRBJ1-1, is NAGVMQNPRHLVRRRGQEARLRCSPMKGHSHVYWYRQLPEEGLKFMVYLQKENIIDESGMPKERFSAEFPKEGPSILRIQQVVRGDSAAYFCASSPPARSMNTEAFFGQGTRLTVV.

The chain combines TRBV15 with TRBJ2-2, with 9 bases lining up with TRBD1. Germline V gene sequence: CDR1 LNHNV, CDR2 YYDKDF (reference sequence). This CDR3 has 18 amino acids. V lost 4 bases to trimming and J lost 5 bases; unmatched junction nucleotides: 14. The CDR3 nucleotides are TGTGCCACCAGCAATATACAGGGGGCGCGTCCGGAGACCGGGGAGCTGTTTTTT. It codes for CATSNIQGARPETGELFF.

This clone has just one count. The J gene is TRBJ1-6, the V gene TRBV5-6; D is unclear. CDR3 length: 17 amino acids. CDR1 is SGHDT and CDR2 is YYEEEE in the germline V gene. Trimming shortened V by 0 bases and J by 10 bases, and 20 bases separated the two germline ends. The CDR3 spells CASSLGAGKGWFSPLHF. DNA of the CDR3: TGTGCCAGCAGCTTGGGTGCGGGGAAAGGGTGGTTCTCACCCCTCCACTTT.